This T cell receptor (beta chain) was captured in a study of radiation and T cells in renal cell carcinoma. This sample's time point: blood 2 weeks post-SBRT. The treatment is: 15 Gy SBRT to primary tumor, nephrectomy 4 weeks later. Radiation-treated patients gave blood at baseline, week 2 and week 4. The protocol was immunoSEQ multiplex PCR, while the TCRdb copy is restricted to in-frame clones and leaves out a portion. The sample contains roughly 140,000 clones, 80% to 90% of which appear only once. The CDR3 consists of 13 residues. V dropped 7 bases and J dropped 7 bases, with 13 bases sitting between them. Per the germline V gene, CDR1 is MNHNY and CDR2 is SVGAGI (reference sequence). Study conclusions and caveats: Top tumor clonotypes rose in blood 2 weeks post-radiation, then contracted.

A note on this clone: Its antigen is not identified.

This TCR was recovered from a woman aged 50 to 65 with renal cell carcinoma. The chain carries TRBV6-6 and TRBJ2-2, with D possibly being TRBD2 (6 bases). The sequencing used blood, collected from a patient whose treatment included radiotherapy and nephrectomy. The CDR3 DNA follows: TGTGCCAGCACCCGGCGGGACGACGGGGAGCTGTTTTTT. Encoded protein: CASTRRDDGELFF.